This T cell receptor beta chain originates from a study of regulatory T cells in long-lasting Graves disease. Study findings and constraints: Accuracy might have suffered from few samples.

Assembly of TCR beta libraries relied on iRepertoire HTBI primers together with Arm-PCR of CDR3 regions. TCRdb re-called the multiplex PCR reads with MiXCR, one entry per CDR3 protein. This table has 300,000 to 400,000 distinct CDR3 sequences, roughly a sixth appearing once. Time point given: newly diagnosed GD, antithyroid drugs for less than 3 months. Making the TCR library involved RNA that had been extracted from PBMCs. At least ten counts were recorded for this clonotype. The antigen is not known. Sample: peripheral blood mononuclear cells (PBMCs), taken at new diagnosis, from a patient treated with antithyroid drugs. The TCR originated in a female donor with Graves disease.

CDR3 residues: CSAREGQSEQPQHF. In DNA form, the CDR3 reads TGCAGTGCTAGAGAAGGACAGTCGGAACAGCCCCAGCATTTT. J is TRBJ1-5 and V is TRBV20-1, with TRBD1 as a possible D gene (6 bases). CDR3 length equals 14 residues. In germline, CDR1 is DFQATT, CDR2 SNEGSKA (reference sequence). V dropped 0 bases and J dropped 7 bases, with 13 bases sitting between them.